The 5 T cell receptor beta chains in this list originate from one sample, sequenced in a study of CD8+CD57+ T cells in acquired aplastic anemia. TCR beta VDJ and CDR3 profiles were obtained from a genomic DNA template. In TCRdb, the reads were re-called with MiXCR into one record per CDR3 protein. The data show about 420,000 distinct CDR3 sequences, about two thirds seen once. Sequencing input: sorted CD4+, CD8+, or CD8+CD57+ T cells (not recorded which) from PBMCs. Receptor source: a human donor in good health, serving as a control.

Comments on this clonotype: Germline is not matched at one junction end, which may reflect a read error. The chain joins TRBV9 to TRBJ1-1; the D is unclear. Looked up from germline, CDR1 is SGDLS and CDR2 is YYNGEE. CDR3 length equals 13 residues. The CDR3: CASSELAGATDMF. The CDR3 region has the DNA TGTGCCAGCAGCGAACTCGCGGGAGCTACAGATATGTTT. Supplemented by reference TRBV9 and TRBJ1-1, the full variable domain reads DSGVTQTPKHLITATGQRVTLRCSPRSGDLSVYWYQQSLDQGLQFLIQYYNGEERAKGNILERFSAQQFPDLHSELNLSSLELGDSALYFCASSELAGATDMFGQGTRLTVV.

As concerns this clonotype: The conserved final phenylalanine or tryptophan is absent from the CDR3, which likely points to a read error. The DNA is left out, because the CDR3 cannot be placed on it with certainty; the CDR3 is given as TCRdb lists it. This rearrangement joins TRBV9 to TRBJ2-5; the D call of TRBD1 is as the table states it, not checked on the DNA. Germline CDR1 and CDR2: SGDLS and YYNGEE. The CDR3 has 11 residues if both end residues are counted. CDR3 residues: CASSVSGQAGY.

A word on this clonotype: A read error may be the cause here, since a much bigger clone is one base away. The CDR3 here is CASNRLATNENLFF. CDR3 bases: TGTGCCAGCAATCGCCTTGCAACTAATGAAAACCTGTTTTTT. The chain uses TRBV10-3 and TRBJ1-4; D is uncertain. The germline gives CDR1 ENHRY, CDR2 SYGVKD. The CDR3 is made up of 14 amino acids.

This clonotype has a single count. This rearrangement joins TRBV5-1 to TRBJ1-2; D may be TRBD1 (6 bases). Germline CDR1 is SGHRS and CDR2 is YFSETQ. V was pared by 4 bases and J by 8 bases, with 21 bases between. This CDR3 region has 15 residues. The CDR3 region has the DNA TGCGCCAGCAGCCAAGATACAGGACAGCAAAGGGGCTACACCTTC. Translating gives CASSQDTGQQRGYTF.

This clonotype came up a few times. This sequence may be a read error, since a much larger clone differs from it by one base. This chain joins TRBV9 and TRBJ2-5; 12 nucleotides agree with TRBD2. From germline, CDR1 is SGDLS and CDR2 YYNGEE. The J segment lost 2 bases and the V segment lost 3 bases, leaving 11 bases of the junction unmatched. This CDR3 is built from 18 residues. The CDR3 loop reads CASSAGGTSGRSQETQYF. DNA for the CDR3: TGTGCCAGCAGCGCGGGAGGGACTAGCGGGCGATCACAAGAGACCCAGTACTTC. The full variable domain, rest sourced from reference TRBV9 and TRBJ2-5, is DSGVTQTPKHLITATGQRVTLRCSPRSGDLSVYWYQQSLDQGLQFLIQYYNGEERAKGNILERFSAQQFPDLHSELNLSSLELGDSALYFCASSAGGTSGRSQETQYFGPGTRLLVL.